This TCR beta chain was obtained from a study of cytomegalovirus exposure and HLA in healthy donors. With respect to this clone: Its cognate antigen is unknown.

Study outcomes and limitations: The HLA-A and HLA-B alleles of most subjects were reportedly predicted accurately from TCR beta sequences.

The V end lost 0 bases, the J end lost 6 bases, and 8 bases lay between the germline ends. This CDR3 region has 13 residues. The germline CDR1 and CDR2 sequences are MGHRA and YSYEKL. The study ran its PCR with 60 Vbeta and 13 Jbeta primers. TCRdb's table, derived via immunoSEQ multiplex PCR, lists solely in-frame clones and lacks some. The sample carries approximately 120,000 clones, 80% recorded once. The V gene is TRBV4-1, the J gene TRBJ1-2; D is undetermined. The origin of this receptor is a man aged 25 to 40 in good health and CMV-seropositive. The specimen sequenced was PBMCs. DNA for the CDR3: TGCGCCAGCAGCCAAGATAATTCGGATGGCTACACCTTC. Translation gives CASSQDNSDGYTF.